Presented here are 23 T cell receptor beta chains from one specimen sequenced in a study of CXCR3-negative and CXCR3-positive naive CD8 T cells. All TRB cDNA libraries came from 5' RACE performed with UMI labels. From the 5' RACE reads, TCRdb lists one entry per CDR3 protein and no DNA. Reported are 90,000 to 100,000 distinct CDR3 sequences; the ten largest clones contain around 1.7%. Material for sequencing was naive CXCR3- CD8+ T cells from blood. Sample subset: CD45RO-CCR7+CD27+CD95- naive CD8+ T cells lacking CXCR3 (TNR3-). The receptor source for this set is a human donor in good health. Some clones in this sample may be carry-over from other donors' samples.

The CDR3 here is CASSLTGEQYF. The gene calls are TRBV7-6 and TRBJ2-7. The V gene's germline CDR1 is SGHVS and CDR2 FNYEAQ. The CDR3 covers 11 residues.

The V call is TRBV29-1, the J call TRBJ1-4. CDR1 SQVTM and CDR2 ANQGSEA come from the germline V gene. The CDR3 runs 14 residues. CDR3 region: CSVEDLADNEKLFF.

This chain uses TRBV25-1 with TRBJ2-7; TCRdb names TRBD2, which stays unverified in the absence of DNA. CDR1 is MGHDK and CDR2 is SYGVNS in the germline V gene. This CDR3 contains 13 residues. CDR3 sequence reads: CASSGLAYYEQYF.

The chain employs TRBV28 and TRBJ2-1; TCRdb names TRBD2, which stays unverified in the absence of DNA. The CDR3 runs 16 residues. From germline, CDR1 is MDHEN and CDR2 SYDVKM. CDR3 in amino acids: CASGGLAGGPNDEQFF.

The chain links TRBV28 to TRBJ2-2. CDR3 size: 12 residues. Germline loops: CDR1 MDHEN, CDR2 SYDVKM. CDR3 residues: CASSYRTGELFF.

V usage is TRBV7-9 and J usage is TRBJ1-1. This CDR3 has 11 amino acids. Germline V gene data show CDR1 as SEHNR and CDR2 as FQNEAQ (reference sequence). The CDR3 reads CASSPNTGAFF.

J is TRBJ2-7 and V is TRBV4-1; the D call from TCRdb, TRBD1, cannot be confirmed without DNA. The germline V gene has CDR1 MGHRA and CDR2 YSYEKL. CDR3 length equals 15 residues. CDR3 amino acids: CASSQDVGPAYEQYF.

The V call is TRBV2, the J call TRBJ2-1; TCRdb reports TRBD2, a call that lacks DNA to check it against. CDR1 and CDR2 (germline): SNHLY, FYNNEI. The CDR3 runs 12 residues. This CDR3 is CASTGGTNEQFF.

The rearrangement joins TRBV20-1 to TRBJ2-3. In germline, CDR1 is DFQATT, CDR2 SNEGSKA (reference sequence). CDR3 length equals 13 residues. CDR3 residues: CSARDRETYTQYF.

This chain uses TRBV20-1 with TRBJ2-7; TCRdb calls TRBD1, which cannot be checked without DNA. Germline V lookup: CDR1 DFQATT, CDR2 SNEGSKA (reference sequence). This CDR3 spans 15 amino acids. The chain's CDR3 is CSARVVDRGLYEQYF.

CDR3: CASSFQYEQYF. The chain couples TRBV7-2 to TRBJ2-7. The germline gives CDR1 SGHTA, CDR2 FQGNSA. CDR3 length equals 11 residues.

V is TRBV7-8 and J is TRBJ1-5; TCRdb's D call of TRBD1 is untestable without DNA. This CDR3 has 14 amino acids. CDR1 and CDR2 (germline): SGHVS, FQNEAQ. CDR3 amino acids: CASTLTAPGQPQHF. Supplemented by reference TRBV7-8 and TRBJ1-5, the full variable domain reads GAGVSQSPRYKVAKRGQDVALRCDPISGHVSLFWYQQALGQGPEFLTYFQNEAQLDKSGLPSDRFFAERPEGSVSTLKIQRTQQEDSAVYLCASTLTAPGQPQHFGDGTRLSIL.

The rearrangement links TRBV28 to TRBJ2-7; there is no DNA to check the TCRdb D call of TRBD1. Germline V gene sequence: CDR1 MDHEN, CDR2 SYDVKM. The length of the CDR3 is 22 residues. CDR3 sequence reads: CASSLGAGQGARGEAWSYEQYF.

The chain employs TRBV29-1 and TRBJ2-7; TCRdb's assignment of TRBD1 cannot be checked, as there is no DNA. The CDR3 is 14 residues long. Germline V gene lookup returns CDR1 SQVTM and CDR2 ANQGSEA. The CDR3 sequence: CSVTPGTGPYEQYF.

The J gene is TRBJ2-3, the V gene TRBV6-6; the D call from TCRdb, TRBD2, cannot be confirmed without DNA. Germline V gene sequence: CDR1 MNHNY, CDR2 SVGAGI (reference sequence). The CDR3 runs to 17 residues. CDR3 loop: CASSYSLAGVATDTQYF.

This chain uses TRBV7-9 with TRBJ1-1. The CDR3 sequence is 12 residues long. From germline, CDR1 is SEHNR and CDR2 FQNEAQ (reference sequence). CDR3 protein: CASTPRGTEAFF.

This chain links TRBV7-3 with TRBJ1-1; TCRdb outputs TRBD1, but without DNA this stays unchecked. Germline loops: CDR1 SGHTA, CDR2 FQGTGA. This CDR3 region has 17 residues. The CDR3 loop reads CASSLTGGAPQNTEAFF. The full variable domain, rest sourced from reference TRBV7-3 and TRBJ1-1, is GAGVSQTPSNKVTEKGKYVELRCDPISGHTALYWYRQSLGQGPEFLIYFQGTGAADDSGLPNDRFFAVRPEGSVSTLKIQRTERGDSAVYLCASSLTGGAPQNTEAFFGQGTRLTVV.

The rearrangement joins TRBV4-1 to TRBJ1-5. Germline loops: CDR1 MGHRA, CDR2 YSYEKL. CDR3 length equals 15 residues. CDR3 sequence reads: CASSQEHADNQPQHF.

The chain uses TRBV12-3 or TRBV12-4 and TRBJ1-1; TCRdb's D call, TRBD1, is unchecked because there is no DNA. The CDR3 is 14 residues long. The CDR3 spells CASSPDIEFTEAFF.

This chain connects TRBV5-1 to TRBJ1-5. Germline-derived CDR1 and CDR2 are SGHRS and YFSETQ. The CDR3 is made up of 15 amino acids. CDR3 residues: CASSPKGGDNQPQHF.

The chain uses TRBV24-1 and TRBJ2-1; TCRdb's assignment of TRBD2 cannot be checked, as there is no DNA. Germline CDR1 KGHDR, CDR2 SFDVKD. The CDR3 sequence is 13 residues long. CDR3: CATSDLAGNEQFF.

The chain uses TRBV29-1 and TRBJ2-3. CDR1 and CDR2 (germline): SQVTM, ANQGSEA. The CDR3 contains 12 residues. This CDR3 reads CSAGASTDTQYF.

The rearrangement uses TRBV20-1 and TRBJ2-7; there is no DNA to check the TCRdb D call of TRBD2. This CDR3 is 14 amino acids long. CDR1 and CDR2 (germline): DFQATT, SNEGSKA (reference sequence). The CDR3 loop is CSASGGLAPYEQYF.